A selection of T cell receptor beta chains follows, all from one sample in a study of blood T cells in healthy people across ages. TCRdb re-called the 5' RACE reads through MiXCR, storing one row per CDR3 protein. This table has about 970,000 distinct CDR3 sequences, roughly 50% appearing once. Sequences were obtained from blood. These receptors all come from a woman in her sixties in good health. Each CDR3 is given with its conserved first and last residue. Each record gives: V gene, J gene, D gene, clone size, CDR3 protein, CDR3 DNA. A D gene is named only where the DNA matches it firmly. Clone size, where shown, is once, few, many, or a class for clones that have expanded.

TRBV6-6	TRBJ2-3	TRBD2	.	CASSYGGGRAADTQYF	TGTGCCAGCAGTTACGGTGGCGGGAGGGCCGCAGATACGCAGTATTTT
TRBV5-1	TRBJ2-1	.	.	CASRGRYSDNGQFF	TGCGCCAGCAGAGGAAGGTATTCGGACAATGGGCAGTTCTTC
TRBV4-1	TRBJ2-7	.	few	CASSQFSLARSSYEQYF	TGCGCCAGCAGCCAATTTAGTCTAGCGAGAAGCTCCTACGAGCAGTACTTC
TRBV10-3	TRBJ1-2	.	.	CAISGRLAGDSNGYAF	TGTGCCATCAGCGGTCGCTTGGCAGGGGATTCGAATGGCTACGCCTTC
TRBV11-2	TRBJ2-5	TRBD2	.	CASSSGRAQTQYF	TGTGCCAGCAGCTCCGGGAGGGCCCAGACCCAGTACTTC
TRBV7-9	TRBJ2-1	TRBD2	.	CASNLGRDGRGYNEQFF	TGTGCCAGCAACCTAGGGAGGGACGGGAGGGGCTACAATGAGCAGTTCTTC
TRBV27	TRBJ2-1	TRBD2	.	CASSHPSSGRGNEQFF	TGTGCCAGCAGTCACCCGTCTAGCGGGAGAGGGAATGAGCAGTTCTTC
TRBV2	TRBJ2-7	.	.	CASRGTAQSGEQYF	TGTGCCAGCAGGGGGACCGCTCAGAGTGGCGAGCAGTACTTC
TRBV2	TRBJ2-7	TRBD1	few	CASAGTGGLEQYF	TGTGCCAGTGCCGGGACAGGGGGGCTCGAGCAGTACTTC
TRBV20-1	TRBJ1-2	.	few	CSAATGTHYGYTF	TGCAGTGCGGCTACGGGGACGCACTATGGCTACACCTTC
TRBV5-5	TRBJ2-2	TRBD1	once	CASLRGQGRNTGELFF	TGTGCCAGCTTAAGAGGACAGGGTAGGAACACCGGGGAGCTGTTTTTT
TRBV5-1	TRBJ2-3	.	few	CASSPLQPSTDTQYF	TGCGCCAGCAGCCCCCTCCAGCCTAGCACAGATACGCAGTATTTT
TRBV28	TRBJ2-1	.	.	CASSWGIYNEQFF	TGTGCCAGCAGTTGGGGGATCTACAATGAGCAGTTCTTC
TRBV6-6	TRBJ2-3	TRBD2	once	CAGSYGGGDTQYF	TGTGCCGGCAGTTACGGCGGGGGTGATACGCAGTATTTT
TRBV13	TRBJ2-6	.	.	CASSLRGGANVLTF	TGTGCCAGCAGCTTAAGGGGTGGGGCCAACGTCCTGACTTTC
TRBV7-2	TRBJ1-1	.	.	CASSLAVRAYTEAFF	TGTGCCAGCAGCTTAGCGGTCAGGGCTTACACTGAAGCTTTCTTT
TRBV3-1	TRBJ2-1	TRBD1	.	CASSQEGTGFHEQFF	TGTGCCAGCAGCCAGGAGGGGACAGGGTTTCATGAGCAGTTCTTC
TRBV20-1	TRBJ2-7	TRBD2	few	CSAQASGYEQYF	TGCAGTGCTCAGGCTAGCGGCTACGAGCAGTACTTC
TRBV12-3/TRBV12-4	TRBJ2-5	.	.	CASKLPGIGETQYF	TGTGCCAGCAAATTGCCGGGGATAGGAGAGACCCAGTACTTC
TRBV29-1	TRBJ2-3	.	.	CSVGARGRKRDTQYF	TGCAGCGTTGGGGCCAGGGGGAGGAAAAGGGATACGCAGTATTTT
TRBV18	TRBJ2-1	.	.	CASSPEVQGGAEFF	TGTGCCAGCTCACCAGAGGTGCAGGGCGGTGCGGAGTTCTTC
TRBV10-3	TRBJ2-7	TRBD2	.	CAISERTSSYEQYF	TGTGCCATCAGTGAGCGGACTAGCTCCTACGAGCAGTACTTC
TRBV7-9	TRBJ1-4	.	.	CASSLVGDEKLFF	TGTGCCAGCAGCTTAGTAGGGGATGAAAAACTGTTTTTT
TRBV5-1	TRBJ2-3	TRBD2	.	CASSLEAPPSGTDTQYF	TGCGCCAGCAGCTTGGAGGCACCTCCTAGCGGGACAGATACGCAGTATTTT
TRBV28	TRBJ2-6	TRBD2	few	CASRGAGVTGANVLTF	TGTGCCAGCAGAGGAGCGGGAGTGACTGGGGCCAACGTCCTGACTTTC
TRBV4-3	TRBJ2-5	.	.	CASSHSRLGSGETQYF	TGCGCCAGCAGCCATTCCCGACTGGGGTCCGGAGAGACCCAGTACTTC
TRBV9	TRBJ2-7	TRBD2	few	CASSVTSGSHEQYF	TGTGCCAGCAGCGTAACTAGCGGGAGCCACGAGCAGTACTTC
TRBV6-5	TRBJ2-7	TRBD2	.	CASSHRGSAGGYSYEQYF	TGTGCCAGCAGTCACCGGGGATCGGCGGGAGGATATTCCTACGAGCAGTACTTC
TRBV28	TRBJ2-5	.	.	CASSLFRQGPYKQYF	TGTGCCAGCAGTTTATTTCGGCAGGGCCCCTACAAGCAGTACTTC
TRBV5-6	TRBJ2-7	TRBD1	.	CASSYSDRGLHEQYF	TGTGCCAGCAGCTATTCGGACAGGGGCCTACACGAGCAGTACTTC
TRBV20-1	TRBJ2-7	.	.	CSARDVGAGMYEQYF	TGCAGTGCTAGAGATGTGGGTGCGGGAATGTACGAGCAGTACTTC
TRBV7-9	TRBJ2-5	.	.	CASSLGLIQGTQYF	TGTGCCAGCAGCTTAGGTCTAATTCAAGGGACCCAGTACTTC
TRBV11-2	TRBJ1-1	.	.	CASRRTGRIYTEAFF	TGTGCCAGCAGACGTACAGGCAGAATATACACTGAAGCTTTCTTT
TRBV3-1	TRBJ2-7	.	few	CASRRGGSSYEQYF	TGTGCCAGTCGCAGGGGCGGGAGCTCCTACGAGCAGTACTTC
TRBV30	TRBJ2-7	.	.	CAWSEGFRSYEQYF	TGTGCCTGGAGTGAGGGGTTTCGCTCCTACGAGCAGTACTTC
TRBV6-2/TRBV6-3	TRBJ1-5	.	.	CASSYGLSTYSNQPQHF	TGTGCCAGCAGTTATGGTCTCAGCACTTATAGCAATCAGCCCCAGCATTTT
TRBV29-1	TRBJ2-1	.	.	CSVVFSYNEQFF	TGCAGCGTTGTGTTCTCCTACAATGAGCAGTTCTTC
TRBV30	TRBJ2-1	.	.	CAWSVLPGVQFF	TGTGCCTGGAGTGTACTCCCGGGCGTGCAGTTCTTC
TRBV4-1	TRBJ2-1	.	.	CASSQAAGLVNEQFF	TGCGCCAGCAGCCAAGCTGCGGGACTGGTCAATGAGCAGTTCTTC
TRBV14	TRBJ2-7	.	once	CASSPVEAVSSYEQYF	TGTGCCAGCAGCCCCGTTGAAGCGGTGAGCTCCTACGAGCAGTACTTC
TRBV28	TRBJ2-5	.	.	CASSFVSARRETQYF	TGTGCCAGCAGTTTTGTCTCGGCGAGGAGGGAGACCCAGTACTTC
TRBV4-2	TRBJ1-5	.	.	CASSQDRSRANQPQHF	TGTGCCAGCAGCCAAGATCGGAGCAGGGCCAATCAGCCCCAGCATTTT
TRBV24-1	TRBJ2-2	.	.	CATSDFPSPAGELFF	TGTGCCACCAGTGATTTTCCGTCACCGGCCGGGGAGCTGTTTTTT
TRBV6-5	TRBJ2-3	TRBD1	.	CASKDRGSDTQYF	TGTGCCAGCAAGGACAGGGGGTCAGATACGCAGTATTTT
TRBV12-3/TRBV12-4	TRBJ1-2	.	few	CASGVGYGYTF	TGTGCCAGCGGAGTAGGCTATGGCTACACCTTC
TRBV20-1	TRBJ2-7	.	few	CSAYNAWDTAYEQYF	TGCAGTGCTTATAATGCGTGGGACACTGCCTACGAGCAGTACTTC
TRBV20-1	TRBJ2-1	.	.	CSARTEGSYNEQFF	TGCAGTGCTAGGACAGAGGGGTCCTACAATGAGCAGTTCTTC